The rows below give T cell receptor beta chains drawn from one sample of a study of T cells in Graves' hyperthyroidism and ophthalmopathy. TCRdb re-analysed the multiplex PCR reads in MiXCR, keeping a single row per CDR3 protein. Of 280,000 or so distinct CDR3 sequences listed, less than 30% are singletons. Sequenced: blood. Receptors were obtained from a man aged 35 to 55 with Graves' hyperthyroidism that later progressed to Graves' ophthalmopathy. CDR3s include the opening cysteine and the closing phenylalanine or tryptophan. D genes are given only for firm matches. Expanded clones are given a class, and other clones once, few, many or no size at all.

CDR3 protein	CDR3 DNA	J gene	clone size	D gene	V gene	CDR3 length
CASSDKVNSPLHF	TGTGCCAGCTCAGATAAAGTGAATTCACCCCTCCACTTT	TRBJ1-6	.	.	TRBV18	13
CASSNQLRDRIHYGYTF	TGTGCCAGCAGTAACCAACTCCGGGACAGGATTCACTATGGCTACACCTTC	TRBJ1-2	many	TRBD1	TRBV6-4	17
CASSDLRQSNQPQHF	TGTGCCAGCAGTGATCTCCGACAGAGCAATCAGCCCCAGCATTTT	TRBJ1-5	many	.	TRBV2	15
CASSLTTSGRRVETQYF	TGCGCCAGCAGCTTGACCACTAGCGGGCGGAGGGTGGAGACCCAGTACTTC	TRBJ2-5	many	TRBD2	TRBV5-1	17
CSASDGLGHEQYF	TGCAGTGCTAGTGACGGACTAGGGCACGAGCAGTACTTC	TRBJ2-7	many	TRBD2	TRBV20-1	13
CATSRAESNQPQHF	TGTGCCACCAGCAGAGCAGAGAGCAATCAGCCCCAGCATTTT	TRBJ1-5	.	.	TRBV15	14
CASSSLTSDHEQYF	TGTGCCAGCAGTTCATTAACTAGCGACCACGAGCAGTACTTC	TRBJ2-7	many	TRBD2	TRBV6-5	14
CASSTRTPWGETQYF	TGTGCCAGCAGCACACGGACGCCCTGGGGAGAGACCCAGTACTTC	TRBJ2-5	many	.	TRBV3-1	15
CASRSAGGSPGELFF	TGTGCCAGCAGGTCGGCAGGGGGTTCTCCCGGGGAGCTGTTTTTT	TRBJ2-2	many	TRBD1	TRBV13	15
CASSLAPGTVAYEQYF	TGTGCCAGCAGTTTAGCCCCCGGGACAGTAGCCTACGAGCAGTACTTC	TRBJ2-7	many	TRBD1	TRBV12-3/TRBV12-4	16
CASRNPQENYGYTF	TGTGCCAGCAGGAATCCACAGGAGAACTATGGCTACACCTTC	TRBJ1-2	.	.	TRBV6-2/TRBV6-3	14
CASLAWVGRGGSYTEAFF	TGTGCCAGTTTAGCATGGGTGGGCAGGGGAGGTTCGTACACTGAAGCTTTCTTT	TRBJ1-1	few	.	TRBV6-2/TRBV6-3	18
CSARDPALAKNIQYF	TGCAGTGCTAGAGATCCGGCACTAGCCAAAAACATTCAGTACTTC	TRBJ2-4	many	.	TRBV20-1	15
CASSLTQNTGELFF	TGTGCCAGCAGCTTAACTCAGAACACCGGGGAGCTGTTTTTT	TRBJ2-2	many	.	TRBV7-3	14
CATQRASGRWYEQYF	TGTGCCACCCAGAGGGCTAGCGGGAGATGGTACGAGCAGTACTTC	TRBJ2-7	many	TRBD2	TRBV3-1	15
CASSPPGQGVAGELFF	TGTGCCAGCAGCCCCCCGGGACAGGGGGTGGCCGGGGAGCTGTTTTTT	TRBJ2-2	.	TRBD1	TRBV28	16
CASSQQESLFYGYTF	TGTGCCAGCAGCCAACAAGAGTCGCTTTTCTATGGCTACACCTTC	TRBJ1-2	.	.	TRBV3-1	15
CASSQGDRGGYTF	TGCGCCAGCAGCCAAGGGGACAGGGGAGGCTACACCTTC	TRBJ1-2	.	TRBD1	TRBV4-1	13
CAWRVRPHVGQNYGYTF	TGTGCCTGGAGGGTAAGGCCCCACGTGGGACAGAACTATGGCTACACCTTC	TRBJ1-2	many	TRBD1	TRBV30	17
CASNRGSYEQYF	TGTGCCAGCAACAGGGGCTCCTACGAGCAGTACTTC	TRBJ2-7	few	TRBD1	TRBV6-1	12
CSVGDRGYGHTF	TGCAGCGTTGGGGACAGGGGCTATGGCCACACCTTC	TRBJ1-2	many	TRBD1	TRBV29-1	12
CASSLLGGQEDTIYF	TGTGCCAGCAGCTTGTTAGGGGGGCAGGAGGACACCATATATTTT	TRBJ1-3	.	.	TRBV7-2	15
CAISGDRAPLEQYF	TGTGCCATCAGCGGGGACAGGGCACCGCTGGAGCAGTACTTC	TRBJ2-7	.	TRBD1	TRBV10-3	14
CATRPGTPQETQYF	TGTGCCACGCGCCCCGGGACACCACAAGAGACCCAGTACTTC	TRBJ2-5	.	.	TRBV6-1	14
CASSSSINWGSGNTIYF	TGTGCCAGCAGCTCCTCTATCAATTGGGGCTCTGGAAACACCATATATTTT	TRBJ1-3	many	.	TRBV9	17
CSARGVSGELAKNIQYF	TGCAGTGCTAGGGGTGTGAGCGGGGAGCTAGCCAAAAACATTCAGTACTTC	TRBJ2-4	many	TRBD2	TRBV20-1	17
CSARADVWGYTF	TGCAGTGCTAGAGCCGACGTGTGGGGCTACACCTTC	TRBJ1-2	many	.	TRBV20-1	12
CASRRGQLSYEQYF	TGTGCCAGCAGGCGAGGACAGTTATCCTACGAGCAGTACTTC	TRBJ2-7	many	.	TRBV28	14
CATMNGVRRANYGYTF	TGTGCCACCATGAACGGGGTCCGACGAGCTAACTATGGCTACACCTTC	TRBJ1-2	many	.	TRBV19	16
CASSLGPRGEQYF	TGTGCCAGCAGCCTCGGACCCCGAGGGGAGCAGTACTTC	TRBJ2-7	.	.	TRBV12-3/TRBV12-4	13
CASSLAGTSGSYEQYF	TGTGCCAGCAGTTTAGCCGGGACTAGCGGATCCTACGAGCAGTACTTC	TRBJ2-7	.	TRBD2	TRBV6-2/TRBV6-3	16
CASKEGSYNEQFF	TGTGCCAGCAAGGAGGGCTCCTACAATGAGCAGTTCTTC	TRBJ2-1	many	.	TRBV2	13
CSATNLWAFF	TGCAGTGCTACCAACCTCTGGGCTTTCTTT	TRBJ1-1	many	.	TRBV20-1	10
CASRQTASYEQYF	TGTGCCAGCAGACAGACAGCATCCTACGAGCAGTACTTC	TRBJ2-7	.	.	TRBV12-3/TRBV12-4	13
CASTWDSGLKANYGYTF	TGTGCCAGCACTTGGGACAGCGGCCTAAAAGCTAACTATGGCTACACCTTC	TRBJ1-2	few	TRBD1	TRBV6-5	17
CASSLRESINEQYF	TGCGCCAGCAGCTTGCGGGAGTCGATCAACGAGCAGTACTTC	TRBJ2-7	.	.	TRBV5-1	14
CASRPPLAGVINTQYF	TGTGCCAGCAGGCCGCCTTTAGCGGGAGTAATAAATACGCAGTATTTT	TRBJ2-3	many	TRBD2	TRBV12-3/TRBV12-4	16